These 30 T cell receptor beta chains share one sample of origin, sequenced in a study of blood T cells in healthy people across ages. PCR was performed a second time for about 7 to 11 cycles using a sample-barcoded 5' primer and a J-beta primer mix. TCRdb re-called the 5' RACE reads with MiXCR, one entry per CDR3 protein. In the table there are about 1.1 million distinct CDR3 sequences, roughly two fifths of which are singletons. The specimen sequenced was blood. These receptors originate from a man aged 18 to 30 in good health.

The V and J genes are TRBV5-1 and TRBJ1-2; D gene ambiguous. The CDR3 consists of 16 residues. The V gene lost 1 base and the J gene lost 2 bases, with 15 bases spanning the gap. Germline-derived CDR1 and CDR2 are SGHRS and YFSETQ. The CDR3: CASSLPPLKGNYGYTF. The CDR3 DNA is TGCGCCAGCAGCTTGCCCCCCCTAAAGGGCAACTATGGCTACACCTTC.

This sequence joins TRBV27 and TRBJ1-1; a possible D gene is TRBD1 (5 bases). The CDR3 totals 15 residues. Germline loops: CDR1 MNHEY, CDR2 SMNVEV (reference sequence). Trimming shortened V by 3 bases and J by 6 bases, and 17 bases separated the two germline ends. Written as DNA, the CDR3 is TGTGCCAGCAGTTTCTCGGCAGGGAGATTCTCTGAAGCTTTCTTT. It codes for CASSFSAGRFSEAFF.

V is TRBV10-3 and J is TRBJ1-6; D may be TRBD1 (5 bases). The CDR3 totals 16 residues. V dropped 0 bases and J dropped 3 bases, with 9 bases sitting between them. Germline V gives CDR1 ENHRY, CDR2 SYGVKD. CDR3 protein: CAISESSGGYNSPLHF. CDR3 nucleotides: TGTGCCATCAGTGAGTCGTCGGGGGGCTATAATTCACCCCTCCACTTT.

This clonotype was seen a few times. The chain is built from TRBV25-1 and TRBJ1-4; 11 nucleotides line up with TRBD1. V gave up 4 bases and J gave up 0 bases; unmatched junction bases: 1. The CDR3 spans 16 residues. Germline V gene data show CDR1 as MGHDK and CDR2 as SYGVNS. CDR3 nucleotide sequence: TGTGCCAGCAGTGTGGGACAGGGGGCAACTAATGAAAAACTGTTTTTT. Amino acid sequence: CASSVGQGATNEKLFF.

The V call is TRBV11-3, the J call TRBJ2-1; D is unclear. The CDR3 totals 13 residues. The germline gives CDR1 SGHNT, CDR2 YENEEA. V shed 3 bases and J shed 5 bases, with 8 bases lying between them. The CDR3 DNA follows: TGTGCCAGCAGCTTGAACAGCCACAATGAGCAGTTCTTC. Encoded protein: CASSLNSHNEQFF.

J is TRBJ1-2 and V is TRBV6-2 or TRBV6-3; no reliable D call. Trimming left V 6 bases short and J 6 bases short, with 20 bases between. Germline loops: CDR1 MNHEY, CDR2 SVGEGT. The CDR3 is 15 residues long. The CDR3 here is CASSNSRFGSNGYTF. CDR3 bases: TGTGCCAGCAGCAACTCCAGGTTCGGTTCGAATGGCTACACCTTC.

The chain combines TRBV12-3 or TRBV12-4 with TRBJ1-4; 8 bases match TRBD1. V gave up 6 bases and J gave up 4 bases; unmatched junction bases: 7. This CDR3 contains 15 residues. CDR3 amino acids: CASSPKDRVNEKLFF. The CDR3 region has the DNA TGTGCCAGCAGCCCCAAGGACAGGGTTAATGAAAAACTGTTTTTT.

J is TRBJ1-2 and V is TRBV5-1; the D gene is possibly TRBD1 (5 bases). Per the germline V gene, CDR1 is SGHRS and CDR2 is YFSETQ. The CDR3 runs 12 residues. Trimming shortened V by 7 bases and J by 6 bases, and 13 bases separated the two germline ends. The chain's CDR3 is CASDEGADGYTF. CDR3 nucleotide sequence: TGCGCCAGCGACGAAGGGGCAGATGGCTACACCTTC. The full variable domain, rest sourced from reference TRBV5-1 and TRBJ1-2, is KAGVTQTPRYLIKTRGQQVTLSCSPISGHRSVSWYQQTPGQGLQFLFEYFSETQRNKGNFPGRFSGRQFSNSRSEMNVSTLELGDSALYLCASDEGADGYTFGSGTRLTVV.

This clonotype appeared a few times. The chain links TRBV7-2 to TRBJ1-1; TRBD1 agrees at 7 bases. This CDR3 contains 16 residues. CDR1 and CDR2 from the germline V gene are SGHTA and FQGNSA. Trimming took 2 bases from V and 4 from J; bases not matched to a gene: 10. The CDR3 is CASSLRGGEGSTEAFF. The CDR3 DNA follows: TGTGCCAGCAGCTTAAGAGGGGGCGAGGGGAGCACTGAAGCTTTCTTT.

The V and J genes are TRBV5-5 and TRBJ1-2, with D possibly being TRBD1 (6 bases). Germline V gives CDR1 SGHKS, CDR2 YYEKEE (reference sequence). V lost 0 bases to trimming and J lost 3 bases, with 15 bases between them. CDR3 length: 16 amino acids. The CDR3 DNA reads as TGTGCCAGCAGCTTGGCCGGAAAAAAGGGGGACTATGGCTACACCTTC. It is translated as CASSLAGKKGDYGYTF.

This clonotype was picked up a small number of times. The CDR3 protein is CASSENPNRHYGYTF. CDR3 bases: TGTGCCAGCAGTGAAAATCCCAACCGGCACTATGGCTACACCTTC. V gene TRBV6-1 combines with J gene TRBJ1-2; D ambiguous. Germline CDR1 reads MNHNS; CDR2 reads SASEGT. Between the trimmed V and J ends, which lost 2 bases and 3 bases, there was a span of 13 bases. CDR3 length: 15 residues.

Regarding this clonotype: An end of the junction differs from the germline gene, which may be a read error. V and J are TRBV7-8 and TRBJ2-7; TRBD1 matches 7 bases. This CDR3 contains 15 residues. Germline-derived CDR1 and CDR2 are SGHVS and FQNEAQ. In DNA, the CDR3 is TGTGTCAGCAGCCTAAGGGACAGAGAAAGCTACGAGCAGTACTTC. Protein product: CVSSLRDRESYEQYF.

The chain combines TRBV12-3 or TRBV12-4 with TRBJ2-3, with 10 bases matching TRBD2. V dropped 0 bases and J dropped 2; count of bases not matched to a gene: 5. CDR3 length equals 17 residues. CDR3 coding DNA: TGTGCCAGCAGTTTAGCTGTTAGCGGGGGGCCCACAGATACGCAGTATTTT. Its protein product is CASSLAVSGGPTDTQYF.

This clonotype has a handful of counts. The CDR3 is CASSLAFGATDTQYF. The CDR3 DNA is TGTGCCAGCAGCTTAGCTTTCGGGGCAACAGATACGCAGTATTTT. The rearrangement joins TRBV11-1 to TRBJ2-3, with D possibly called TRBD1 or TRBD2 (5 bases each). In germline, CDR1 is SGHAT, CDR2 FQDESV (reference sequence). Trimming took off 0 bases at V and 3 bases at J, with 10 bases between the two ends. The CDR3 consists of 15 residues.

Only one count was recorded for this clonotype. The rearrangement links TRBV11-2 to TRBJ2-2; D possibly matches TRBD1 or TRBD2 (7 bases each). The CDR3 totals 19 residues. V was pared by 1 base and J by 1 base, with 19 bases between. Germline values: CDR1 SGHAT, CDR2 FQNNGV. This chain's CDR3 is CASSLVGRSGTENTGELFF. CDR3 DNA sequence: TGTGCCAGCAGCTTAGTCGGGAGGTCCGGGACAGAGAACACCGGGGAGCTGTTTTTT.

This clonotype was seen only a few times. V gene TRBV24-1 combines with J gene TRBJ2-1; D not certain. The V and J ends lost 8 bases and 8 bases respectively, with 12 bases between them. From germline, CDR1 is KGHDR and CDR2 SFDVKD. The CDR3 length is 12 residues. CDR3: CATTLGAYEQFF. CDR3 in DNA: TGTGCCACCACCCTCGGTGCATATGAGCAGTTCTTC.

This clonotype was seen many times. The V call is TRBV10-3, the J call TRBJ1-1; perhaps TRBD1 as D (5 bases). Germline V gene data show CDR1 as ENHRY and CDR2 as SYGVKD. The CDR3 spans 13 residues. The V and J ends lost 7 bases and 1 base respectively, with 10 bases between them. DNA for the CDR3: TGTGCCATCAACCTTGGACAGAACACTGAAGCTTTCTTT. Translation: CAINLGQNTEAFF.

V is TRBV5-1 and J is TRBJ1-5; TRBD1 matches 10 bases. CDR1 and CDR2 from the germline V gene are SGHRS and YFSETQ. Trimming took 3 bases from V and 6 from J; bases not matched to a gene: 3. The CDR3 spans 14 residues. CDR3 nucleotide sequence: TGCGCCAGCAGCTGGGGACAGGGGAGTCAGCCCCAGCATTTT. Translated: CASSWGQGSQPQHF. The whole variable domain, filled in from reference TRBV5-1 and TRBJ1-5, reads KAGVTQTPRYLIKTRGQQVTLSCSPISGHRSVSWYQQTPGQGLQFLFEYFSETQRNKGNFPGRFSGRQFSNSRSEMNVSTLELGDSALYLCASSWGQGSQPQHFGDGTRLSIL.

This clonotype occurred a few times. This sequence joins TRBV12-3 or TRBV12-4 and TRBJ2-3; 9 nucleotides align to TRBD2. V shed 3 bases and J 6 bases; nucleotides not matched to a gene: 7. This CDR3 comprises 15 residues. CDR3 coding DNA: TGTGCCAGCAGTTTGAGCGGGGGGCTTTCGGATACGCAGTATTTT. Its translation is CASSLSGGLSDTQYF.

The V and J genes are TRBV25-1 and TRBJ1-4, with D perhaps matching TRBD1 (5 bases). There are 13 residues in the CDR3. Trimming took off 5 bases at V and 8 bases at J, with 12 bases between the two ends. The germline V gene encodes CDR1 MGHDK and CDR2 SYGVNS. CDR3 DNA sequence: TGTGCCAGCAGTATGACAGTTTTGGAAAAACTGTTTTTT. Its protein product is CASSMTVLEKLFF.

The chain uses TRBV29-1 and TRBJ1-2; D not resolved. V gave up 4 bases and J gave up 6 bases, with 15 bases separating them. CDR3 length: 13 residues. Germline assignment: CDR1 SQVTM and CDR2 ANQGSEA. The CDR3 coding sequence is TGCAGCGTTGTTATTCCCAGCCACGATGGCTACACCTTC. Amino acid sequence: CSVVIPSHDGYTF.

The chain combines TRBV20-1 with TRBJ1-3; D gene ambiguous. Trimming took off 7 bases at V and 4 bases at J, with 17 bases between the two ends. CDR1 is DFQATT, CDR2 SNEGSKA, per germline (reference sequence). There are 14 residues in the CDR3. DNA for the CDR3: TGCAGTGTCGTGAGCAGCCGGGCAGGAAACACCATATATTTT. Its protein is CSVVSSRAGNTIYF.

The V gene is TRBV7-3, the J gene TRBJ2-3, with 9 positions matching TRBD1. The CDR3 sequence is 15 residues long. Germline V lookup: CDR1 SGHTA, CDR2 FQGTGA. With 3 bases clipped from V and 6 bases from J, the junction kept 7 bases outside the gene matches. As DNA, the CDR3 is TGTGCCAGCAGCTTCACAGGGGGCGCAGGGGATACGCAGTATTTT. Protein sequence: CASSFTGGAGDTQYF.

To note about this clonotype: A read error may produce the germline difference seen at one junction end. The rearrangement joins TRBV29-1 to TRBJ1-4; no reliable D call. Germline lookup yields CDR1 SQVTM and CDR2 ANQGSEA. This CDR3 comprises 14 residues. The CDR3 reads CSAGTTTPNEKLYF. DNA for the CDR3: TGCAGCGCCGGAACGACAACGCCTAATGAAAAACTGTATTTT. The full variable domain, its missing parts supplied by reference TRBV29-1 and TRBJ1-4, is SAVISQKPSRDICQRGTSLTIQCQVDSQVTMMFWYRQQPGQSLTLIATANQGSEATYESGFVIDKFPISRPNLTFSTLTVSNMSPEDSSIYLCSAGTTTPNEKLYFGSGTQLSVL.

The chain couples TRBV7-9 to TRBJ1-2, with 7 bases aligning to TRBD1. Germline loops: CDR1 SEHNR, CDR2 FQNEAQ (reference sequence). The CDR3 totals 15 residues. The trim removed 0 bases at V and 4 bases at J, leaving 5 bases unmatched. Here the CDR3 DNA reads TGTGCCAGCAGCTTAGCGACAGGGAGAAGCTATGGCTACACCTTC. Translated, it gives CASSLATGRSYGYTF.

This chain uses TRBV10-3 with TRBJ1-1; 7 nucleotides agree with TRBD1. J gave up 5 bases and V 4 bases, and 7 bases lay outside the gene matches. The CDR3 has 14 residues. CDR1 is ENHRY and CDR2 is SYGVKD in the germline V gene. The CDR3 protein is CAISVRGLQTEAFF. For the CDR3, the DNA is TGTGCCATCAGTGTTAGGGGGCTACAGACTGAAGCTTTCTTT.

The chain is built from TRBV29-1 and TRBJ2-3, with unresolved D. CDR1 SQVTM and CDR2 ANQGSEA come from the germline V gene. The CDR3 consists of 16 residues. Trimming pared 3 bases from V and 0 bases from J, leaving 16 bases between. CDR3 DNA sequence: TGCAGCGTTGAGGGCAAGAACCTTCTCAGCACAGATACGCAGTATTTT. Its translation is CSVEGKNLLSTDTQYF.

This clonotype was found a few times. V is TRBV3-1 and J is TRBJ2-7; 11 bases map to TRBD2. Germline V CDR1 and CDR2: LGHDT, YNNKEL (reference sequence). V trimming: 10 bases; J trimming: 0 bases; junction bases outside the gene matches: 14. This CDR3 is built from 17 residues. The CDR3 nucleotides read TGTGCCACCCTCGCCCCCGCCGGGACTAGCGGCTCCTACGAGCAGTACTTC. This gives the protein CATLAPAGTSGSYEQYF.

As regards this clonotype: Just one base apart from a much larger clone, this may be a read error. The rearrangement uses TRBV29-1 and TRBJ2-1, with D possibly matching TRBD1 (5 bases). The end of the DNA is better explained by TRBJ2-7, so the J call may be wrong. Germline V gene sequence: CDR1 SQVTM, CDR2 ANQGSEA. The CDR3 is made up of 13 amino acids. The CDR3 loop reads CSAREGSYNEQYF. The CDR3 DNA reads TGCAGCGCCAGGGAAGGCTCCTACAATGAGCAGTACTTC.

The genes are TRBV6-2 or TRBV6-3 and TRBJ2-3; 8 bases align to TRBD2. Germline V gene sequence: CDR1 MNHEY, CDR2 SVGEGT. The CDR3 totals 14 residues. The junction had 8 bases not matched to a gene; V was cut back by 5 bases and J by 7 bases. The DNA of the CDR3 is TGTGCCAGCAGTCCGGGACTAGTCCCAAATACGCAGTATTTT. It encodes CASSPGLVPNTQYF.